This T cell receptor (beta chain) was sequenced during a study of regulatory T cells in long-lasting Graves disease (dated by TCRdb to about 2021). For the wider study: Newly diagnosed Graves' disease patients had taken antithyroid drugs for less than 3 months. Persistent Graves' disease patients were compared with newly diagnosed Graves' disease patients by peripheral blood TCR sequencing and RNA sequencing. The study was registered as a clinical trial and conducted in China. A total of around 35 samples underwent TCR sequencing: 13 from persistent and roughly 20 from newly diagnosed Graves' disease patients. What the work shows at the level of the full study, not this receptor alone: Compared with newly diagnosed patients, persistent Graves' disease patients had lower TCR Shannon entropy and fewer highly expanded clones, which suggests clonal expansion. Patients with persistent disease shared more public clonotypes (around 3,000) than newly diagnosed patients did (966). Only peripheral blood was studied, because thyroid tissue, the primary lesion, was inaccessible. The authors noted that the small sample size was a limitation that may lower accuracy. Sequencing and analysis were limited to the TCR beta chain. Persistent disease showed preferential use of TRBV28, TRBJ1-2 and TRBJ2-5, whereas newly diagnosed disease favored TRBV20-1 and TRBJ2-1.

CDR1 SGHRS and CDR2 YFSETQ were looked up in the germline V gene. The CDR3 measures 13 amino acids from cysteine to phenylalanine. Only the CDR3 part of the read is kept: 39 bases, read in frame from the first base. V is reduced by 4 bases and J by 11 bases, leaving a spacing of 18 bases between them. The library was obtained by multiplex PCR. The reads were generated on an Illumina HiSeq 4000. CDR3 regions were amplified by Arm-PCR with iRepertoire HTBI primers to construct TCR beta libraries. PCR products were gel purified before sequencing. The study's own analysis went as follows. A total of fewer than 65 TRBV and 14 TRBJ segments were identified across samples and were used for gene usage analysis of CDR3 amino acid clonotypes. Filtered high-quality paired reads were merged into contigs using COPE and FqMerger. Contigs were aligned with BLAST to IMGT TRBV, TRBD and TRBJ reference genes, and CDR3 was defined per IMGT. Any clonotype with a frequency above 0.1% was classified as a highly expanded clone. Shannon entropy served as the measure of repertoire diversity, while the Gini coefficient captured V-J evenness. A clonotype found in more than one individual was treated as public. Starting from the raw public reads, TCRdb applied fastp trimming at Q25, assembled clones with MiXCR and retained in-frame beta chains. Each entry merges the rows of one CDR3 protein and shows their most common DNA and genes. TCRdb, not the authors, supplied the V and J calls. For this sample the table gives hundreds of thousands of distinct CDR3 sequences, of which roughly a sixth were detected only once. Of the sample, approximately 21% falls within the top ten clones.

A few counts support this clonotype. Its antigen is currently not known. The input lacks base qualities; no much larger clone sits a single base away. In the paper's terms, the time point label means: newly diagnosed GD, antithyroid drugs for less than 3 months. For both TCR sequencing and RNA sequencing, RNA was extracted from PBMCs using TRIzol. Graves' disease was diagnosed according to American Thyroid Association guidelines. Patients were recruited from an endocrinology department in Xi'an, China. Each patient gave approximately 9 milliliters of peripheral blood, collected in an EDTA anticoagulant tube. PBMCs were isolated by Ficoll Paque Plus density gradient separation without further T cell sorting. An Agilent 2100 Bioanalyzer and agarose gel were used to check RNA quality, and a NanoDrop 2000 was used to measure RNA concentration.

The input for sequencing was peripheral blood mononuclear cells (PBMCs), taken at new diagnosis, from a patient treated with antithyroid drugs. The V and J genes are TRBV5-1 and TRBJ1-1; confidence is insufficient to name the D gene. The origin of this receptor is a female donor with Graves disease. The CDR3 protein: CASSVGIGFEAFF. The DNA is TGCGCCAGCAGCGTCGGCATAGGGTTCGAGGCTTTCTTT. Reference TRBV5-1 and TRBJ1-1 proteins supply the regions before and after the CDR3; the full variable domain is: KAGVTQTPRYLIKTRGQQVTLSCSPISGHRSVSWYQQTPGQGLQFLFEYFSETQRNKGNFPGRFSGRQFSNSRSEMNVSTLELGDSALYLCASSVGIGFEAFFGQGTRLTVV.